This entry describes one TCR beta chain. The antigen is unknown. The germline gives CDR1 DFQATT, CDR2 SNEGSKA (reference sequence). V shed 4 bases and J shed 0 bases, with 16 bases lying between them. The CDR3 is 17 residues long. Peripheral blood was drawn, ten milliliters per donor. Primed by a sample-barcoded 5' primer and a J-beta primer mix, a second PCR proceeded for 7 to 11 cycles. MiXCR was run by TCRdb on the 5' RACE reads, yielding one entry per CDR3 protein. The table includes approximately 810,000 distinct CDR3 sequences, 29% detected once. The sample belongs to a study of blood T cells in healthy people across ages. Study-wide findings and caveats: The study found more naive CD4+ cells and higher diversity in long-lived than aged donors. Naive and antigen-experienced cells could not be conclusively compared, given unsorted PBMCs. Older age went with lower TCR beta diversity per million T cells, in a roughly linear way.

Sequences were obtained from blood. The gene calls are TRBV20-1 and TRBJ2-6, with D perhaps TRBD1 (5 bases). The TCR sequence derives from a woman at least 80 years old in good health. The CDR3 protein is CSATGFGRASGANVLTF. DNA of the CDR3: TGCAGTGCTACAGGCTTCGGCAGGGCCTCTGGGGCCAACGTCCTGACTTTC.